These 20 T cell receptor beta chains were sequenced from one sample in a study of shared clonotypes between healthy human individuals. This table comes from immunoSEQ multiplex PCR, and its TCRdb copy is limited to in-frame clones, with some not included. The sample consists of 850,000 to 1,200,000 clones, about 75% of them appearing once. Sequenced: memory CD4+ T cells sorted from blood. The subset is: CD45RA-negative fraction. The origin of the receptors is a man between 18 and 29 years old in good health.

The gene calls are TRBV30 and TRBJ1-6; 7 positions match TRBD1. In germline, CDR1 is GTSNPN, CDR2 SVGIG (reference sequence). V lost 1 base to trimming and J lost 7 bases; unmatched junction nucleotides: 16. The CDR3 totals 18 residues. Here the CDR3 reads CAWSARRYRDRENSPLHF. The CDR3 bases are TGTGCCTGGAGTGCGCGCCGTTATAGGGACAGAGAGAATTCACCCCTCCACTTT.

This clone has more than one count but fewer than ten. The rearrangement links TRBV5-8 to TRBJ2-3, with D maybe TRBD2 (6 bases). The length of the CDR3 is 16 residues. V was clipped by 0 bases and J by 2 bases, with 13 bases between them. Germline CDR1 reads SGHTS; CDR2 reads YDEGEE. CDR3 sequence (DNA): TGTGCCAGCAGCTTGGAACGGGGGACTCTCACAGATACGCAGTATTTT. This encodes CASSLERGTLTDTQYF. The full variable domain, completed using reference TRBV5-8 and TRBJ2-3, is EAGVTQSPTHLIKTRGQQATLRCSPISGHTSVYWYQQALGLGLQFLLWYDEGEERNRGNFPPRFSGRQFPNYSSELNVNALELEDSALYLCASSLERGTLTDTQYFGPGTRLTVL.

J is TRBJ2-2 and V is TRBV10-3; unclear D gene. The CDR3 is 17 residues long. Germline V gene sequence: CDR1 ENHRY, CDR2 SYGVKD. Trimming removed 2 bases from V and 0 bases from J, with 13 bases in between. The CDR3 sequence is CAISEPREISNTGELFF. The DNA of the CDR3 is TGTGCCATCAGTGAGCCGCGTGAGATTTCGAACACCGGGGAGCTGTTTTTT.

This chain connects TRBV7-2 to TRBJ2-5, with D hard to call. CDR3 length: 13 residues. V lost 4 bases and J lost 4, with 10 bases in between. CDR1 is SGHTA and CDR2 is FQGNSA in the germline V gene. CDR3 loop: CASSSGPVETQYF. The CDR3 coding sequence is TGTGCCAGCAGCTCTGGTCCCGTAGAGACCCAGTACTTC.

The rearrangement joins TRBV5-1 to TRBJ2-1; a weak D match, TRBD2 (5 bases). The CDR3 is 16 residues long. Between the trimmed V and J ends, which lost 4 bases and 1 base, there was a span of 15 bases. Looked up from germline, CDR1 is SGHRS and CDR2 is YFSETQ. The CDR3 nucleotides are TGCGCCAGCAGCGCGGGCAGCGAGCAATCCTACAATGAGCAGTTCTTC. It translates to CASSAGSEQSYNEQFF.

The sample holds a few counts of this clone. CDR3 amino acids: CASSLNGKETQYF. The CDR3 coding sequence is TGCGCCAGCAGCTTGAATGGGAAAGAGACCCAGTACTTC. The chain employs TRBV5-1 and TRBJ2-5; D not resolved. Germline loops: CDR1 SGHRS, CDR2 YFSETQ. The V end lost 1 base, the J end lost 3 bases, and 7 bases lay between the germline ends. The CDR3 extends over 13 amino acids. The full variable domain, with the rest looked up from reference TRBV5-1 and TRBJ2-5, is KAGVTQTPRYLIKTRGQQVTLSCSPISGHRSVSWYQQTPGQGLQFLFEYFSETQRNKGNFPGRFSGRQFSNSRSEMNVSTLELGDSALYLCASSLNGKETQYFGPGTRLLVL.

The genes are TRBV6-1 and TRBJ1-4; 9 bases are shared with TRBD1. CDR3 length equals 14 residues. Trimming took 2 bases from V and 8 from J; bases not matched to a gene: 3. Germline V lookup: CDR1 MNHNS, CDR2 SASEGT. The CDR3 DNA follows: TGTGCCAGCAGTGAACAGGGGACAGGGGAAAAACTGTTTTTT. As protein: CASSEQGTGEKLFF.

Only one count was recorded for this clone. This sequence joins TRBV6-6 and TRBJ1-4; 7 bases are a match to TRBD1. Germline V CDR1 and CDR2: MNHNY, SVGAGI (reference sequence). V was pared by 10 bases and J by 13 bases, with 18 bases of the junction left unmatched. This CDR3 is built from 14 residues. The chain's CDR3 is CATDKSQGVSGLFF. CDR3 coding DNA: TGTGCCACCGACAAAAGCCAGGGGGTTTCCGGACTGTTTTTT.

This clone has more than one count but fewer than ten. The chain couples TRBV28 to TRBJ1-5; TRBD1 might be the D (6 bases). The ends were cut back, 5 bases at V and 7 bases at J, with 12 bases in the middle. The length of the CDR3 is 13 residues. CDR1 MDHEN and CDR2 SYDVKM come from the germline V gene. This CDR3 is CASSESGVQPQHF. The CDR3 bases are TGTGCCAGCAGTGAGTCAGGGGTGCAGCCCCAGCATTTT.

The sample holds a few counts of this clone. The J gene is TRBJ1-1, the V gene TRBV9; D is ambiguous. Deletions cut 4 bases from V and 7 bases from J, with 11 bases between. The CDR3 is 12 amino acids. Germline assignment: CDR1 SGDLS and CDR2 YYNGEE. The CDR3: CASSPGPGEAFF. The CDR3 region has the DNA TGTGCCAGCAGCCCCGGACCTGGTGAAGCTTTCTTT.

The rearrangement joins TRBV6-5 to TRBJ2-1; 8 positions match TRBD2. The germline V gene has CDR1 MNHEY and CDR2 SVGAGI. This CDR3 comprises 15 residues. Trimming removed 7 bases from V and 4 bases from J; junction bases left unmatched: 9. CDR3 sequence (DNA): TGTGCCAGCAAGATCGGGAGGGAACTGTACAATGAGCAGTTCTTC. Protein product: CASKIGRELYNEQFF.

This clone was seen a few times. This chain joins TRBV4-3 and TRBJ2-5, with 8 bases identical to TRBD1. CDR3 length equals 14 residues. Germline values: CDR1 LGHNA, CDR2 YSLEER. Trimming took 3 bases from V and 5 from J; bases not matched to a gene: 5. The CDR3 loop reads CASSHIQGEETQYF. Written as DNA, the CDR3 is TGCGCCAGCAGCCACATACAGGGGGAGGAGACCCAGTACTTC.

V gene TRBV7-8 combines with J gene TRBJ1-1; D not certain. CDR1 and CDR2 (germline): SGHVS, FQNEAQ. The CDR3 runs 14 residues. Trimming shortened V by 5 bases and J by 1 base, and 11 bases separated the two germline ends. CDR3 amino acids: CASSAVSGNTEAFF. The CDR3 DNA reads TGTGCCAGCAGCGCTGTTAGCGGGAACACTGAAGCTTTCTTT.

This sequence joins TRBV29-1 and TRBJ2-5; possibly TRBD1 or TRBD2 for D (5 bases each). From germline, CDR1 is SQVTM and CDR2 ANQGSEA. This CDR3 contains 15 residues. The ends were cut back, 2 bases at V and 5 bases at J, with 18 bases in the middle. The DNA of the CDR3 is TGCAGCGTTGAAATGGTGCAGGGTCCGGGGGAGACCCAGTACTTC. This sequence encodes CSVEMVQGPGETQYF.

J is TRBJ2-5 and V is TRBV12-2; the D call of TRBD1 is as the table states it, not checked on the DNA. TRBV12-2 is described as a pseudogene. The CDR3 consists of 16 residues. The CDR3 DNA reads TGTGCAAGTCGCTTAGTACAGGGGAAGTCTCGGGAGACCCAGTACTTC. This translates into CASRLVQGKSRETQYF.

This clone was detected once. The V and J genes are TRBV5-6 and TRBJ1-6; TRBD1 matches 8 bases. Losses at the gene ends were 3 bases for V and 7 bases for J; bases not matched to a gene: 3. This CDR3 is 14 amino acids long. Germline V gene lookup returns CDR1 SGHDT and CDR2 YYEEEE. Here the CDR3 DNA reads TGTGCCAGCAGCTCGGACAGGGTAAATTCACCCCTCCACTTT. Translating it yields CASSSDRVNSPLHF.

This chain uses TRBV14 with TRBJ2-5; the D gene is possibly TRBD1 (7 bases). Germline V lookup: CDR1 SGHDN, CDR2 FVKESK. The V and J ends lost 2 bases and 5 bases respectively, with 15 bases between them. The CDR3 loop spans 15 amino acids. The CDR3: CASSQFRAGGETQYF. DNA for the CDR3: TGTGCCAGCAGCCAATTCCGTGCAGGGGGGGAGACCCAGTACTTC. Based on the CDR3 plus reference TRBV14 and TRBJ2-5, the full variable domain is EAGVTQFPSHSVIEKGQTVTLRCDPISGHDNLYWYRRVMGKEIKFLLHFVKESKQDESGMPNNRFLAERTGGTYSTLKVQPAELEDSGVYFCASSQFRAGGETQYFGPGTRLLVL.

The chain has TRBV2 and TRBJ2-7, with 7 bases fitting TRBD2. The V gene end was trimmed by 7 bases and the J gene end by 9 bases; junction bases not matched to a gene: 6. This CDR3 contains 11 residues. The germline CDR1 and CDR2 sequences are SNHLY and FYNNEI. Written as DNA, the CDR3 is TGTGCCAGCAAAGGGGAGGGCGTGCAGTACTTC. Protein sequence: CASKGEGVQYF.

This chain connects TRBV10-3 to TRBJ1-2; D is ambiguous. CDR3 length equals 11 residues. Germline CDR1 ENHRY, CDR2 SYGVKD. The V end was cut by 3 bases, the J end by 6 bases, with 5 bases between. CDR3 protein: CAISDPDGYTF. The CDR3 bases are TGTGCCATCAGTGACCCGGATGGCTACACCTTC.

For this clone: A much larger clone is a single base away; this may be a read error. This chain links TRBV2 with TRBJ2-5, with 8 bases identical to TRBD1. CDR1 is SNHLY and CDR2 is FYNNEI in the germline V gene. The CDR3 loop spans 11 amino acids. CDR3 protein: CASDRGETQHF. The CDR3 DNA sequence: TGTGCCAGTGACAGGGGAGAGACCCAGCACTTC. The whole variable domain, remainder taken from reference TRBV2 and TRBJ2-5, is EPEVTQTPSHQVTQMGQEVILRCVPISNHLYFYWYRQILGQKVEFLVSFYNNEISEKSEIFDDQFSVERPDGSNFTLKIRSTKLEDSAMYFCASDRGETQHFGPGTRLLVL.